This T cell receptor beta chain derives from a study of OX40 agonist ivuxolimab in advanced cancers. Study at large: From 23 to 79 years was the age range, with a mean of around 54 years, and about 83% were male.

Clones were read by immunoSEQ multiplex PCR, and TCRdb kept only the in-frame ones, dropping some. The repertoire holds some 44,000 clones, with more than 70% as singletons. Study-level findings and limits: Low normalized clonal expansion also occurred in some nonresponding patients. CD4+ and CD8+ blood T cells expanded clonally by week 6 at 0.1 to 3.0 mg/kg.

Details on this clone: The antigen is not known.

CDR1 MDHEN and CDR2 SYDVKM come from the germline V gene. The CDR3 spans 14 residues. The V end was cut by 8 bases, the J end by 0 bases, with 11 bases between. The chain employs TRBV28 and TRBJ1-3; D may be TRBD1 (5 bases). The source material was CD4+ or CD8+ T cells sorted from blood, sampled in a trial of the OX40 agonist ivuxolimab. This receptor was identified in an adult with an advanced solid tumor such as melanoma, head and neck, liver or kidney cancer. The chain's CDR3 is CASGAMISGNTIYF. In DNA, the CDR3 is TGTGCCAGCGGGGCAATGATCTCTGGAAACACCATATATTTT.